The 27 T cell receptor beta chains below come from one sample, sequenced in a study of T cells in Graves' hyperthyroidism and ophthalmopathy. RNA transcripts yielded amplified TCR beta CDR3 regions. TCR CDR3 regions were first amplified by RT-PCR with HTBI primers. TCRdb processed the multiplex PCR reads anew with MiXCR; each CDR3 protein has one entry. The sample lists around 400,000 distinct CDR3 sequences, roughly 15% occurring once. The sequenced material came from blood. These receptors all stem from an older woman with Graves' ophthalmopathy.

This chain joins TRBV30 and TRBJ2-1; D not certain. Trimming stripped 3 bases from V and 5 bases from J, with 8 bases between. Germline lookup yields CDR1 GTSNPN and CDR2 SVGIG (reference sequence). The CDR3 spans 12 residues. The CDR3 loop is CAWSRVHNEQFF. CDR3 sequence (DNA): TGTGCCTGGAGCCGGGTTCACAATGAGCAGTTCTTC.

The V gene is TRBV18, the J gene TRBJ2-2; tentatively, D is TRBD1 (6 bases). V lost 6 bases to trimming and J lost 2 bases, with 19 bases between them. Germline V CDR1 and CDR2: KGHSH, LQKENI. The CDR3 has 17 amino acids. The CDR3 DNA reads TGTGCCAGCTCCCCTACTACCGTCGGGACAAACACCGGGGAGCTGTTTTTT. Protein: CASSPTTVGTNTGELFF.

V and J are TRBV4-1 and TRBJ2-7, with 12 bases lining up with TRBD2. The germline CDR1 and CDR2 sequences are MGHRA and YSYEKL. V gave up 1 base and J gave up 0 bases; unmatched junction bases: 4. This CDR3 has 17 amino acids. The CDR3 region has the DNA TGCGCCAGCAGCCAAGGGACTAGCGGGATGATCTCCTACGAGCAGTACTTC. Residues: CASSQGTSGMISYEQYF.

This clonotype was recorded many times. The V call is TRBV12-3 or TRBV12-4, the J call TRBJ2-5; D ambiguous. The CDR3 consists of 14 residues. Trimming removed 3 bases from V and 5 bases from J, with 13 bases in between. The chain's CDR3 is CASSLLGLLETQYF. DNA of the CDR3: TGTGCCAGCAGTTTGTTAGGGTTGCTGGAGACCCAGTACTTC.

V and J are TRBV6-1 and TRBJ2-3, with 13 positions matching TRBD2. From germline, CDR1 is MNHNS and CDR2 SASEGT. Germline trimming cut 8 bases from V and 0 bases from J; bases unmatched to any gene: 5. This CDR3 spans 16 amino acids. CDR3 nucleotide sequence: TGTGCCAGCGGAAAGGGACTAGCGGGAAGCACAGATACGCAGTATTTT. Encoded protein: CASGKGLAGSTDTQYF.

CDR3 sequence: CASSEGTSGRSLGNEQFF. The CDR3 nucleotides read TGTGCCAGCAGTGAAGGGACTAGCGGGAGATCTCTGGGCAATGAGCAGTTCTTC. The chain recombines TRBV27 with TRBJ2-1; 14 bases map to TRBD2. The V and J ends lost 5 bases and 6 bases, in that order; junction bases with no gene match: 12. This CDR3 has 18 residues. Germline-derived CDR1 and CDR2 are MNHEY and SMNVEV (reference sequence).

Many counts were recorded for this clonotype. The rearrangement links TRBV20-1 to TRBJ2-3, with TRBD1 identical over 7 bases. V shed 6 bases and J 1 base; nucleotides not matched to a gene: 4. The germline V gene has CDR1 DFQATT and CDR2 SNEGSKA (reference sequence). There are 13 residues in the CDR3. CDR3 amino acids: CSARDSRTDTQYF. CDR3 nucleotide sequence: TGCAGTGCCCGGGACAGCCGCACAGATACGCAGTATTTT.

This clonotype was picked up many times. CDR3 sequence (DNA): TGTGCCAGCAGTCCTCCCCCTAGCGGGAGCTACGAGCAGTACTTC. It yields the protein CASSPPPSGSYEQYF. V and J are TRBV6-2 or TRBV6-3 and TRBJ2-7; the match to TRBD2 covers 10 bases. The CDR3 has 15 residues. CDR1 MNHEY and CDR2 SVGEGT come from the germline V gene. With V trimmed by 5 bases and J by 3 bases, 7 bases remained unmatched.

This clonotype was recorded a few times. The CDR3 bases are TGTGCCAGTAGTATAGATCTCGGCGGGGGTCCACCAAGGGAGCTGTTTTTT. Its protein is CASSIDLGGGPPRELFF. This chain connects TRBV19 to TRBJ2-2, with 7 bases matching TRBD2. CDR1 and CDR2 from the germline V gene are LNHDA and SQIVND (reference sequence). This CDR3 has 17 amino acids. V was clipped by 0 bases and J by 9 bases; unmatched bases: 13.

The sample holds many counts of this clonotype. V and J are TRBV28 and TRBJ2-7; 9 positions match TRBD1. Unmatched junction bases numbered 17, after V lost 7 bases and J lost 7 bases. Germline V CDR1 and CDR2: MDHEN, SYDVKM. The CDR3 is 16 residues long. CDR3 DNA sequence: TGTGCCAGCACCATATCGGGGGGACAGGGTCTGGGGGAGCAGTACTTC. Amino acid sequence: CASTISGGQGLGEQYF.

V and J are TRBV19 and TRBJ1-5; D is unresolved. Germline lookup yields CDR1 LNHDA and CDR2 SQIVND (reference sequence). Deletions cut 1 base from V and 5 bases from J, with 3 bases between. CDR3 length: 12 amino acids. In DNA form, the CDR3 reads TGTGCCAGTAGTATAGCTGATCAGCCCCAGCATTTT. It encodes CASSIADQPQHF.

Ten or more counts support this clonotype. The rearrangement joins TRBV6-1 to TRBJ1-5; 8 bases map to TRBD1. Trimming at V came to 8 bases and at J to 5 bases, leaving 8 bases not matched to a gene. From germline, CDR1 is MNHNS and CDR2 SASEGT. The CDR3 extends over 14 amino acids. CDR3 sequence (DNA): TGTGCCAGCCGAGATACAGGGGGTGATCAGCCCCAGCATTTT. It translates to CASRDTGGDQPQHF.

This clonotype was seen many times. The chain couples TRBV28 to TRBJ1-2; the D gene is possibly TRBD1 (6 bases). Trimming pared 7 bases from V and 5 bases from J, leaving 17 bases between. This CDR3 comprises 14 residues. From germline, CDR1 is MDHEN and CDR2 SYDVKM. In nucleotides, the CDR3 is TGTGCCAGCACTTGGGGGGGGCAGGCTTATGGCTACACCTTC. Translation gives CASTWGGQAYGYTF.

This clonotype has a count of ten or more. The genes are TRBV28 and TRBJ1-5; D uncertain. CDR1 MDHEN and CDR2 SYDVKM come from the germline V gene. The CDR3 loop spans 15 amino acids. Between the trimmed V and J ends, which lost 2 bases and 2 bases, there was a span of 10 bases. The CDR3 reads CASSLRHHGNQPQHF. The DNA for the CDR3 is TGTGCCAGCAGTTTACGGCACCATGGCAATCAGCCCCAGCATTTT.

This clonotype was recorded many times. The V call is TRBV11-2, the J call TRBJ2-4, with TRBD1 matching 7 bases. This CDR3 contains 17 residues. Germline V gene data show CDR1 as SGHAT and CDR2 as FQNNGV. V trimming: 8 bases; J trimming: 0 bases; junction bases outside the gene matches: 13. The DNA for the CDR3 is TGTGCCAGCCGCGAGCCGGGACAGCGACTAGCCAAAAACATTCAGTACTTC. This translates into CASREPGQRLAKNIQYF.

This clonotype occurred many times. The chain couples TRBV12-5 to TRBJ2-2, with D perhaps matching TRBD2 (6 bases). Trimming pared 6 bases from V and 0 bases from J, leaving 11 bases between. CDR3 length: 15 residues. Germline CDR1 LGHNT, CDR2 FRNRAP. The chain's CDR3 is CASGTTRANTGELFF. CDR3 sequence (DNA): TGTGCTAGTGGCACGACTAGAGCGAACACCGGGGAGCTGTTTTTT.

The table lists this clonotype with many counts. The chain combines TRBV29-1 with TRBJ2-7; weak D call: TRBD1 (5 bases). The ends were cut back, 8 bases at V and 4 bases at J, with 12 bases in the middle. The CDR3 extends over 11 amino acids. Germline V gene lookup returns CDR1 SQVTM and CDR2 ANQGSEA. CDR3 bases: TGCAGCATCCTAACAGGATACGAGCAGTACTTC. Its translation: CSILTGYEQYF.

This clonotype has at least ten counts. The chain carries TRBV7-2 and TRBJ2-5; 12 bases fit TRBD2. V was pared by 3 bases and J by 7 bases, with 9 bases of the junction left unmatched. This CDR3 is built from 16 residues. CDR1 is SGHTA, CDR2 FQGNSA, per germline. In DNA form, the CDR3 reads TGTGCCAGCAGCTTGGGACTAGCGGGCGGAGTGGGGACCCAGTACTTC. It is translated as CASSLGLAGGVGTQYF.

The chain recombines TRBV27 with TRBJ1-5; no clear D gene. Germline V CDR1 and CDR2: MNHEY, SMNVEV (reference sequence). The CDR3 consists of 13 residues. Between the trimmed V and J ends, which lost 0 bases and 5 bases, there was a span of 5 bases. This chain's CDR3 is CASSLSWDQPQHF. The DNA for the CDR3 is TGTGCCAGCAGTTTATCCTGGGATCAGCCCCAGCATTTT.

This clonotype was seen more than once but under ten times. This chain connects TRBV5-1 to TRBJ2-1, with D perhaps matching TRBD2 (5 bases). Germline CDR1 is SGHRS and CDR2 is YFSETQ. This CDR3 is 15 amino acids long. The V end was cut by 4 bases, the J end by 6 bases, with 17 bases between. CDR3 sequence reads: CASSPGLALGNEQFF. Here the CDR3 DNA reads TGCGCCAGCAGCCCCGGACTTGCCCTTGGCAATGAGCAGTTCTTC. The whole variable domain, filled in from reference TRBV5-1 and TRBJ2-1, reads KAGVTQTPRYLIKTRGQQVTLSCSPISGHRSVSWYQQTPGQGLQFLFEYFSETQRNKGNFPGRFSGRQFSNSRSEMNVSTLELGDSALYLCASSPGLALGNEQFFGPGTRLTVL.

V and J are TRBV27 and TRBJ1-3; no firm D call. Per the germline V gene, CDR1 is MNHEY and CDR2 is SMNVEV (reference sequence). Deletions cut 2 bases from V and 4 bases from J, with 9 bases between. The CDR3 contains 14 residues. CDR3 protein: CASSLGHVGNTIYF. The CDR3 DNA reads as TGTGCCAGCAGTTTAGGGCACGTCGGAAACACCATATATTTT.

This clonotype was counted ten times or more. The V gene is TRBV5-1, the J gene TRBJ2-1, with D perhaps matching TRBD1 (6 bases). CDR3 length equals 16 residues. Germline CDR1 and CDR2: SGHRS and YFSETQ. V gave up 4 bases and J gave up 0 bases, with 14 bases separating them. The CDR3 DNA sequence: TGCGCCAGCAGCCCCCCGACAGGATTCTCCTACAATGAGCAGTTCTTC. This encodes CASSPPTGFSYNEQFF. The complete variable domain, with remaining parts taken from reference TRBV5-1 and TRBJ2-1, reads KAGVTQTPRYLIKTRGQQVTLSCSPISGHRSVSWYQQTPGQGLQFLFEYFSETQRNKGNFPGRFSGRQFSNSRSEMNVSTLELGDSALYLCASSPPTGFSYNEQFFGPGTRLTVL.

In its sample, this clonotype was seen many times. The chain has TRBV12-3 or TRBV12-4 and TRBJ2-5, with TRBD1 identical over 11 bases. The CDR3 contains 16 residues. The V gene end was trimmed by 4 bases and the J gene end by 5 bases; junction bases not matched to a gene: 9. This chain's CDR3 is CASSSPGQGVEETQYF. Here the CDR3 DNA reads TGTGCCAGCAGTTCTCCGGGACAGGGGGTAGAGGAGACCCAGTACTTC.

There are many counts of this clonotype. The V and J genes are TRBV2 and TRBJ2-2; D gene unclear. Germline-derived CDR1 and CDR2 are SNHLY and FYNNEI. Trimming pared 6 bases from V and 10 bases from J, leaving 12 bases between. The CDR3 consists of 12 residues. The CDR3 here is CASRISSPELFF. DNA for the CDR3: TGTGCCAGCAGAATCTCTTCGCCGGAGCTGTTTTTT.

This clonotype was seen a handful of times. The V gene is TRBV6-1, the J gene TRBJ2-3; a weak D match, TRBD1 (6 bases). The CDR3 covers 14 residues. Per the germline V gene, CDR1 is MNHNS and CDR2 is SASEGT. Trimming took 7 bases from V and 3 from J, leaving 14 bases between them. CDR3: CASISGQLTDTQYF. The CDR3 nucleotides are TGTGCCAGCATATCGGGACAACTTACAGATACGCAGTATTTT.

The V call is TRBV3-1, the J call TRBJ2-1; 12 nucleotides agree with TRBD2. Germline-derived CDR1 and CDR2 are LGHDT and YNNKEL (reference sequence). This CDR3 has 15 residues. Unmatched junction bases numbered 4, after V lost 1 base and J lost 9 bases. This CDR3 reads CASSQVLAGGSEQFF. In DNA, the CDR3 is TGTGCCAGCAGCCAAGTACTAGCGGGAGGCAGTGAGCAGTTCTTC.

The chain recombines TRBV10-1 with TRBJ2-1, with D tentatively TRBD1 or TRBD2 (5 bases each). This CDR3 comprises 15 residues. Germline CDR1 reads WNHNN; CDR2 reads SYGVQD (reference sequence). V shed 8 bases and J shed 7 bases, with 21 bases lying between them. This CDR3 is CASSFGRGVGNEQFF. The CDR3 DNA is TGCGCCAGCTCTTTTGGGAGAGGGGTAGGAAATGAGCAGTTCTTC.